The 19 T cell receptor beta chains below were found in one sample sequenced in a study of monozygotic twins with inflammatory bowel disease. TCRdb processed the 5' RACE reads again and assigns one entry to each CDR3 protein, with no DNA. Its table lists roughly 100,000 distinct CDR3 sequences. Sequencing input: blood. These receptors were taken from a human donor with ulcerative colitis or Crohn's disease, or a healthy co-twin of an affected twin (not recorded which).

V usage is TRBV19 and J usage is TRBJ2-2. The CDR3 totals 14 residues. Germline assignment: CDR1 LNHDA and CDR2 SQIVND (reference sequence). This CDR3 is CASSSYLNTGELFF. Full variable domain (outside the CDR3, taken from reference TRBV19 and TRBJ2-2): DGGITQSPKYLFRKEGQNVTLSCEQNLNHDAMYWYRQDPGQGLRLIYYSQIVNDFQKGDIAEGYSVSREKKESFPLTVTSAQKNPTAFYLCASSSYLNTGELFFGEGSRLTVL.

The chain employs TRBV27 and TRBJ2-7; no DNA is available, so the TRBD2 call from TCRdb remains unchecked. CDR3 length: 15 residues. Germline V gives CDR1 MNHEY, CDR2 SMNVEV (reference sequence). This chain's CDR3 is CASSLGSSGIYEQYF.

The rearrangement joins TRBV30 to TRBJ2-7; TCRdb's assignment of TRBD2 cannot be checked, as there is no DNA. This CDR3 comprises 14 residues. Per germline, CDR1 GTSNPN and CDR2 SVGIG (reference sequence). The CDR3 loop is CAWSRTSGSYEQYF.

The V call is TRBV6-6, the J call TRBJ2-5; as DNA is missing, the TRBD1 call by TCRdb cannot be tested. The CDR3 runs to 12 residues. Germline values: CDR1 MNHNY, CDR2 SVGAGI (reference sequence). The CDR3 here is CASSRGGETQYF.

The genes are TRBV18 and TRBJ1-4. This CDR3 comprises 12 residues. Germline V gene sequence: CDR1 KGHSH, CDR2 LQKENI. CDR3 loop: CASSPDSEKLFF. The full variable domain, completed using reference TRBV18 and TRBJ1-4, is NAGVMQNPRHLVRRRGQEARLRCSPMKGHSHVYWYRQLPEEGLKFMVYLQKENIIDESGMPKERFSAEFPKEGPSILRIQQVVRGDSAAYFCASSPDSEKLFFGSGTQLSVL.

The chain has TRBV6-1 and TRBJ2-7; the D call of TRBD1 rests on TCRdb alone, since no DNA is present to check it. The CDR3 spans 13 residues. CDR1 is MNHNS, CDR2 SASEGT, per germline. CDR3 protein: CASRQTGSIEQYF.

The rearrangement joins TRBV5-1 to TRBJ2-5; checking the TCRdb D call of TRBD2 is not possible without DNA. Per germline, CDR1 SGHRS and CDR2 YFSETQ. The CDR3 totals 15 residues. CDR3: CASSVTSGGQETQYF.

The V call is TRBV6-2 or TRBV6-3, the J call TRBJ2-6; TCRdb lists TRBD1, though no DNA is available to test this call. The CDR3 has 16 residues. CDR1 and CDR2 from the germline V gene are MNHEY and SVGEGT. The CDR3: CASRGAGGLEANVLTF.

The chain carries TRBV12-3 or TRBV12-4 and TRBJ2-3; TCRdb outputs TRBD2, but without DNA this stays unchecked. The CDR3 consists of 15 residues. CDR3 residues: CASSFASGGAYTQYF.

The genes are TRBV6-2 or TRBV6-3 and TRBJ2-7. Germline CDR1 is MNHEY and CDR2 is SVGEGT. The CDR3 spans 12 residues. The CDR3 loop is CASSPAMWEQYF.

CDR3 sequence: CASTRTGGLETQYF. The rearrangement links TRBV5-1 to TRBJ2-5; TCRdb proposes TRBD1, but this gene call is untestable without DNA. The V gene's germline CDR1 is SGHRS and CDR2 YFSETQ. The CDR3 runs to 14 residues.

The V call is TRBV20-1, the J call TRBJ1-4. This CDR3 has 11 residues. Germline V gene data show CDR1 as DFQATT and CDR2 as SNEGSKA (reference sequence). The CDR3 protein is CSAIARVKLFF.

The chain joins TRBV27 to TRBJ2-7; TCRdb designates TRBD2, a call that cannot be tested without DNA. The CDR3 length is 18 residues. The V gene's germline CDR1 is MNHEY and CDR2 SMNVEV (reference sequence). The CDR3 loop reads CASSSPASSSGGSYEQYF.

The J gene is TRBJ1-2, the V gene TRBV6-2 or TRBV6-3; the TRBD1 assignment by TCRdb is unverifiable without DNA. Germline assignment: CDR1 MNHEY and CDR2 SVGEGT. This CDR3 has 15 amino acids. The CDR3 sequence is CASILGQTDYYGYTF.

The V gene is TRBV5-1, the J gene TRBJ2-1; the D call of TRBD2 rests on TCRdb alone, since no DNA is present to check it. This CDR3 spans 16 amino acids. Germline V gene lookup returns CDR1 SGHRS and CDR2 YFSETQ. The CDR3 is CASSWGGTSGDNEQFF. The full variable domain, completed using reference TRBV5-1 and TRBJ2-1, is KAGVTQTPRYLIKTRGQQVTLSCSPISGHRSVSWYQQTPGQGLQFLFEYFSETQRNKGNFPGRFSGRQFSNSRSEMNVSTLELGDSALYLCASSWGGTSGDNEQFFGPGTRLTVL.

This rearrangement joins TRBV28 to TRBJ2-1. The germline V gene has CDR1 MDHEN and CDR2 SYDVKM. The CDR3 totals 15 residues. The CDR3 loop is CASREQKLPYNEQFF.

V gene TRBV28 combines with J gene TRBJ2-7; absent DNA, TCRdb's TRBD1 call cannot be checked. The CDR3 is 12 amino acids. Looked up from germline, CDR1 is MDHEN and CDR2 is SYDVKM. CDR3 sequence: CASSPMGVEQYF.

J is TRBJ1-1 and V is TRBV5-1. CDR3 length: 15 residues. Germline CDR1 reads SGHRS; CDR2 reads YFSETQ. CDR3 residues: CASSFRQPEGTEAFF.

The CDR3 reads CASRSLRNTEAFF. The chain carries TRBV7-2 and TRBJ1-1. CDR3 size: 13 residues. Germline V gene data show CDR1 as SGHTA and CDR2 as FQGNSA.